The following is a TCR beta chain sequence with its context. This sample is drawn from a study of OX40 agonist ivuxolimab in advanced cancers. Study-level information: Patients received intravenous ivuxolimab every 2 weeks at 0.01 to 10 mg/kg. With a range of roughly 20 to 80, age averaged roughly 61 years, and 70% to 85% were male.

TCRdb's table, derived via immunoSEQ multiplex PCR, lists solely in-frame clones and lacks some. The sample shows some 85,000 clones, 70% to 90% of them seen only once. CDR1 and CDR2 (germline): MNHEY, SMNVEV (reference sequence). This CDR3 is built from 14 residues. V shed 8 bases and J shed 0 bases, with 8 bases lying between them. This clonotype originated in an adult with an advanced solid tumor such as melanoma, head and neck, liver or kidney cancer. The starting material was CD4+ or CD8+ T cells sorted from blood, obtained in a trial of the OX40 agonist ivuxolimab. The rearrangement links TRBV27 to TRBJ2-6; D unresolved. The CDR3 region has the DNA TGTGCCAGCGGCCACAGCTCTGGGGCCAACGTCCTGACTTTC. Encoded protein: CASGHSSGANVLTF.